A single sample gave rise to the 20 T cell receptor beta chains below, sequenced in a study of T cell responses to AZD1222 COVID-19 vaccine. Clones were sequenced by immunoSEQ multiplex PCR, and TCRdb holds only the in-frame ones, with some missing. The top ten clones hold 5% to 5.5% of a sample with some 86,000 clones, around nine tenths of them seen once. Source: peripheral blood, taken 28 days after the second AZD1222 dose. Source of these receptors: an adult who received the AZD1222 COVID-19 vaccine.

CDR3 in amino acids: CASSIYNTF. CDR3 sequence (DNA): TGTGCCAGTAGTATATACAACACCTTC. The chain has TRBV19 and TRBJ1-2; the D is unclear. This CDR3 is built from 9 residues. Germline V CDR1 and CDR2: LNHDA, SQIVND (reference sequence). Trimming stripped 2 bases from V and 12 bases from J, with 4 bases between. The full variable domain, its missing parts supplied by reference TRBV19 and TRBJ1-2, is DGGITQSPKYLFRKEGQNVTLSCEQNLNHDAMYWYRQDPGQGLRLIYYSQIVNDFQKGDIAEGYSVSREKKESFPLTVTSAQKNPTAFYLCASSIYNTFGSGTRLTVV.

This chain joins TRBV19 and TRBJ1-6, with TRBD1 as a possible D gene (5 bases). Germline V gene lookup returns CDR1 LNHDA and CDR2 SQIVND (reference sequence). The CDR3 runs to 18 residues. Deletions cut 4 bases from V and 0 bases from J, with 16 bases between. Here the CDR3 reads CASSNQRDGSSYNSPLHF. The DNA of the CDR3 is TGTGCCAGTAGTAACCAAAGGGACGGAAGCTCCTATAATTCACCCCTCCACTTT.

The V gene is TRBV7-3, the J gene TRBJ1-1, with TRBD1 identical over 9 bases. Trimming at V came to 5 bases and at J to 3 bases, leaving 10 bases not matched to a gene. Looked up from germline, CDR1 is SGHTA and CDR2 is FQGTGA. This CDR3 is built from 16 residues. In DNA, the CDR3 is TGTGCCAGCAGCCCCCACAGGGGGCAAGGGTACACTGAAGCTTTCTTT. Its protein product is CASSPHRGQGYTEAFF.

The V gene is TRBV27, the J gene TRBJ1-1; D is undetermined. V was clipped by 2 bases and J by 0 bases, with 7 bases between them. The CDR3 has 14 amino acids. Germline V gives CDR1 MNHEY, CDR2 SMNVEV (reference sequence). This CDR3 reads CASSLTTLNTEAFF. DNA for the CDR3: TGTGCCAGCAGTTTAACAACTTTGAACACTGAAGCTTTCTTT.

This sequence joins TRBV20-1 and TRBJ2-7, with TRBD1 identical over 11 bases. The germline V gene encodes CDR1 DFQATT and CDR2 SNEGSKA (reference sequence). J lost 1 base, V lost 3 bases, and 5 bases had no gene match. This CDR3 has 15 amino acids. This CDR3 reads CSASVRDRGSYEQYF. The CDR3 DNA reads as TGCAGTGCTAGTGTTAGGGACAGGGGGTCCTACGAGCAGTACTTC.

This chain uses TRBV9 with TRBJ1-2; D possibly corresponds to TRBD1 (6 bases). CDR3 length equals 15 residues. Trimming left V 0 bases short and J 4 bases short, with 13 bases between. Germline CDR1 and CDR2: SGDLS and YYNGEE. This CDR3 is CASSVDGGGTYGYTF. DNA of the CDR3: TGTGCCAGCAGCGTAGACGGAGGGGGGACCTATGGCTACACCTTC.

V and J are TRBV19 and TRBJ1-5; no clear D. In germline, CDR1 is LNHDA, CDR2 SQIVND (reference sequence). The germline V and J ends were trimmed by 6 bases and 7 bases, with 16 bases remaining between them. CDR3 length: 14 amino acids. The CDR3 DNA is TGTGCCAGTAGCCGGACCCAGACCCCGCAGCCCCAGCATTTT. Translating gives CASSRTQTPQPQHF.

The chain joins TRBV10-3 to TRBJ1-3; 7 positions agree with TRBD1. J was trimmed by 2 bases and V by 4 bases; bases with no gene match: 5. The germline gives CDR1 ENHRY, CDR2 SYGVKD. The CDR3 consists of 15 residues. The CDR3 DNA follows: TGTGCCATCAGTGGTCGAGGGGGCGCTGGAAACACCATATATTTT. Protein: CAISGRGGAGNTIYF.

The chain employs TRBV6-5 and TRBJ2-7; D call uncertain. Germline V gene lookup returns CDR1 MNHEY and CDR2 SVGAGI. The CDR3 runs to 11 residues. V was clipped by 5 bases and J by 3 bases, with 5 bases between them. CDR3 nucleotides: TGTGCCAGCAGTACCAGCTACGAGCAGTACTTC. Translated, it gives CASSTSYEQYF.

The chain carries TRBV5-8 and TRBJ1-5; no clear D. V was pared by 8 bases and J by 0 bases, with 15 bases between. CDR1 is SGHTS, CDR2 YDEGEE, per germline. The CDR3 consists of 15 residues. CDR3 amino acids: CARHRAGYSNQPQHF. For the CDR3, the DNA is TGTGCCAGACACCGGGCAGGTTATAGCAATCAGCCCCAGCATTTT.

With regard to this clone: Other DNA sequences in this specimen translate into the identical CDR3. V and J are TRBV9 and TRBJ1-1, with D hard to call. Between the trimmed V and J ends, which lost 0 bases and 3 bases, there was a span of 6 bases. The CDR3 runs 13 residues. CDR1 and CDR2 (germline): SGDLS, YYNGEE. The CDR3 here is CASSVGGDTEAFF. The CDR3 DNA reads as TGTGCCAGCAGCGTAGGCGGGGACACTGAAGCTTTCTTT.

The genes are TRBV28 and TRBJ1-5; D gene unclear. CDR3 length equals 14 residues. Germline values: CDR1 MDHEN, CDR2 SYDVKM. V shed 10 bases and J shed 0 bases, with 13 bases lying between them. The chain's CDR3 is CAIAPTFSNQPQHF. CDR3 nucleotides: TGTGCCATCGCACCGACTTTTAGCAATCAGCCCCAGCATTTT.

This clone was counted between two and nine times. The chain combines TRBV18 with TRBJ1-2, with TRBD1 matching over 9 bases. Germline assignment: CDR1 KGHSH and CDR2 LQKENI. The CDR3 runs 12 residues. V gave up 6 bases and J gave up 14 bases; unmatched junction bases: 10. The CDR3 reads CASSVRDRVKTF. The CDR3 nucleotides are TGTGCCAGCTCGGTCCGGGACAGGGTCAAAACCTTC. Combining the CDR3 with reference TRBV18 and TRBJ1-2 gives the whole variable domain NAGVMQNPRHLVRRRGQEARLRCSPMKGHSHVYWYRQLPEEGLKFMVYLQKENIIDESGMPKERFSAEFPKEGPSILRIQQVVRGDSAAYFCASSVRDRVKTFGSGTRLTVV.

The V gene is TRBV7-2, the J gene TRBJ1-2; 7 nucleotides match TRBD1. The CDR3 has 14 amino acids. The germline V gene has CDR1 SGHTA and CDR2 FQGNSA. With 3 bases clipped from V and 4 bases from J, the junction kept 5 bases outside the gene matches. The CDR3 spells CASSLMDRPYGYTF. In DNA, the CDR3 is TGTGCCAGCAGCTTGATGGACAGGCCCTATGGCTACACCTTC.

J is TRBJ2-5 and V is TRBV30, with 7 bases that match TRBD1. With V trimmed by 5 bases and J by 4 bases, 4 bases remained unmatched. The CDR3 runs 12 residues. CDR1 is GTSNPN and CDR2 is SVGIG in the germline V gene (reference sequence). The CDR3 sequence: CAWGPGGETQYF. The DNA of the CDR3 is TGTGCCTGGGGGCCAGGGGGAGAGACCCAGTACTTC.

V usage is TRBV18 and J usage is TRBJ1-1, with 7 bases lining up with TRBD1. CDR1 is KGHSH, CDR2 LQKENI, per germline. J lost 4 bases, V lost 3 bases, and 8 bases had no gene match. This CDR3 region has 15 residues. Here the CDR3 reads CASSPYAGGVTEAFF. Written as DNA, the CDR3 is TGTGCCAGCTCACCGTACGCAGGGGGTGTCACTGAAGCTTTCTTT.

The chain joins TRBV12-3 or TRBV12-4 to TRBJ1-5; tentatively, D is TRBD1 (6 bases). The ends were cut back, 3 bases at V and 7 bases at J, with 10 bases in the middle. This CDR3 has 13 residues. The CDR3 nucleotides read TGTGCCAGCAGTTTGAAGGGGGACCAGCCCCAGCATTTT. Protein product: CASSLKGDQPQHF.

The chain recombines TRBV5-1 with TRBJ1-4; 9 nucleotides match TRBD1. This CDR3 has 14 amino acids. Unmatched junction bases numbered 6, after V lost 0 bases and J lost 12 bases. CDR1 and CDR2 from the germline V gene are SGHRS and YFSETQ. The CDR3 region has the DNA TGCGCCAGCAGCTTGGACAGGGGGCAAGGCCAACTGTTTTTT. Translating gives CASSLDRGQGQLFF.

The rearrangement uses TRBV6-5 and TRBJ1-2, with unresolved D. Between the trimmed V and J ends, which lost 4 bases and 2 bases, there was a span of 11 bases. The CDR3 runs 14 residues. Germline V gene sequence: CDR1 MNHEY, CDR2 SVGAGI. DNA for the CDR3: TGTGCCAGCAGTTTCCCCGGGGAAAACTATGGCTACACCTTC. This sequence encodes CASSFPGENYGYTF.

This clone was observed a few times. The chain employs TRBV30 and TRBJ1-5; 8 bases align to TRBD1. There are 13 residues in the CDR3. The V gene end was trimmed by 7 bases and the J gene end by 5 bases; junction bases not matched to a gene: 7. Germline V CDR1 and CDR2: GTSNPN, SVGIG (reference sequence). The CDR3 DNA reads TGTGCCTTTGACAGGGGAAGGGATCAGCCCCAGCATTTT. Amino acids: CAFDRGRDQPQHF.